This TCR beta chain was obtained from a study of CD8+ T cells in alopecia areata. The germline V gene encodes CDR1 DFQATT and CDR2 SNEGSKA (reference sequence). Trimming shortened V by 2 bases and J by 2 bases, and 1 base separated the two germline ends. The CDR3 length is 10 residues. The sequencing template was cDNA reverse transcribed from extracted RNA. Assay used: immunoSEQ multiplex PCR; TCRdb lists only in-frame clones, some missing. The profile covers over 85,000 clones, with 41% appearing a single time and about 1.5% taken by the ten largest. This receptor was taken from a human donor with alopecia areata. Sequenced sample: CD4+ T cells sorted from blood. J is TRBJ2-7 and V is TRBV20-1; no reliable D call. For the CDR3, the DNA is TGCAGTGCTAGAACCTACGAGCAGTACTTC. Its protein is CSARTYEQYF.